One sample yielded the 13 T cell receptor beta chains listed below, sequenced in a study of blood T cells in healthy people across ages. Primed by a sample-barcoded 5' primer and a J-beta primer mix, a second PCR proceeded for about 6 to 12 cycles. TCRdb reprocessed the 5' RACE reads with MiXCR, giving one entry per CDR3 protein. This table holds about a million distinct CDR3 sequences, roughly 51% found once. Sequenced: blood. The receptors originated from a woman aged 55-69 years in good health.

The DNA of the CDR3 is TGTGCCAGCAGTCTTGCGGAGCAATACGAGCAGTACTTC. It encodes CASSLAEQYEQYF. The genes are TRBV6-5 and TRBJ2-7; D unresolved. V shed 5 bases and J shed 4 bases, with 12 bases lying between them. CDR3 length: 13 residues. Germline lookup yields CDR1 MNHEY and CDR2 SVGAGI.

The chain couples TRBV19 to TRBJ2-3, with TRBD2 matching 7 bases. The length of the CDR3 is 15 residues. Germline lookup yields CDR1 LNHDA and CDR2 SQIVND (reference sequence). The trim removed 5 bases at V and 0 bases at J, leaving 5 bases unmatched. The CDR3 region has the DNA TGTGCCAGTAGTCTCAGACTAGCAAGCACAGATACGCAGTATTTT. Translating it yields CASSLRLASTDTQYF.

The chain has TRBV6-6 and TRBJ2-7; D unresolved. Trimming took 4 bases from V and 4 from J, leaving 20 bases between them. This CDR3 is built from 16 residues. Germline V lookup: CDR1 MNHNY, CDR2 SVGAGI (reference sequence). CDR3 nucleotide sequence: TGTGCCAGCAGTTTCCTCAGGTCCGAGGACGGATACGAGCAGTACTTC. Its translation: CASSFLRSEDGYEQYF.

This clonotype was seen a handful of times. The rearrangement uses TRBV7-2 and TRBJ2-1; tentatively, D is TRBD2 (5 bases). V lost 4 bases to trimming and J lost 7 bases, with 8 bases between them. Germline assignment: CDR1 SGHTA and CDR2 FQGNSA. The CDR3 covers 12 residues. The CDR3 DNA reads TGTGCCAGCAGCTCGTTAGCGAATGAGCAGTTCTTC. Encoded protein: CASSSLANEQFF.

CDR3 protein: CASSTPGPDTDTQYF. In DNA form, the CDR3 reads TGCGCCAGCAGCACACCGGGACCTGACACAGATACGCAGTATTTT. This rearrangement joins TRBV5-1 to TRBJ2-3; D is tentatively TRBD1 or TRBD2 (5 bases each). V lost 4 bases to trimming and J lost 2 bases, with 14 bases between them. There are 15 residues in the CDR3. Germline loops: CDR1 SGHRS, CDR2 YFSETQ.

V gene TRBV30 combines with J gene TRBJ2-1; TRBD2 aligns across 11 bases. The CDR3 consists of 13 residues. The germline gives CDR1 GTSNPN, CDR2 SVGIG (reference sequence). The CDR3 nucleotides read TGTGCGGCCGGGACTAGCGGTTACAATGAGCAGTTCTTC. Protein product: CAAGTSGYNEQFF.

The chain couples TRBV28 to TRBJ2-1; perhaps TRBD2 as D (5 bases). There are 14 residues in the CDR3. Trimming took off 8 bases at V and 0 bases at J, with 11 bases between the two ends. Per the germline V gene, CDR1 is MDHEN and CDR2 is SYDVKM. The CDR3 is CASRGRASYNEQFF. In DNA, the CDR3 is TGTGCCAGCCGAGGGCGAGCCTCCTACAATGAGCAGTTCTTC.

This clonotype was observed a few times. The chain joins TRBV7-6 to TRBJ2-5; 10 positions match TRBD2. CDR1 SGHVS and CDR2 FNYEAQ come from the germline V gene. This CDR3 has 17 residues. V shed 9 bases and J 5 bases; nucleotides not matched to a gene: 18. CDR3 DNA: TGTGCCAGGTCATTACTAAAAAAGCTAGCGGGAGTGGAGACCCAGTACTTC. Encoded protein: CARSLLKKLAGVETQYF.

The chain joins TRBV6-2 or TRBV6-3 to TRBJ1-5; D gene ambiguous. The CDR3 runs 13 residues. From germline, CDR1 is MNHEY and CDR2 SVGEGT. Trimming took 7 bases from V and 6 from J, leaving 13 bases between them. The chain's CDR3 is CASTLAGSQPQHF. CDR3 bases: TGTGCCAGCACCCTTGCCGGGAGTCAGCCCCAGCATTTT.

CDR3 region: CASSVPSSGPETQYF. In DNA form, the CDR3 reads TGTGCCAGCAGTGTCCCCTCTAGCGGCCCAGAGACCCAGTACTTC. This rearrangement joins TRBV12-3 or TRBV12-4 to TRBJ2-5, with TRBD2 matching 7 bases. This CDR3 region has 15 residues. J lost 4 bases, V lost 5 bases, and 10 bases had no gene match.

This chain connects TRBV6-2 or TRBV6-3 to TRBJ2-3; a possible D gene is TRBD2 (5 bases). This CDR3 comprises 15 residues. V lost 3 bases, J lost 5 bases, and 15 bases lay in between. Looked up from germline, CDR1 is MNHEY and CDR2 is SVGEGT. DNA for the CDR3: TGTGCCAGCAGTTATAGGAGGTCTCGTGGAGATACGCAGTATTTT. The encoded protein is CASSYRRSRGDTQYF.

This sequence joins TRBV7-7 and TRBJ2-1, with D possibly TRBD2 on 6 matching bases. The closer fit of TRBJ2-7 to the DNA end suggests the J call may be wrong. The germline V gene encodes CDR1 SSHAT and CDR2 FNYEAQ (reference sequence). The length of the CDR3 is 13 residues. The CDR3 spells CASSLDAGHEQYF. Written as DNA, the CDR3 is TGTGCCAGCAGCTTAGATGCGGGACACGAGCAGTACTTC.

A word on this clonotype: At one end, the junction sequence differs from germline, possibly due to a read error. J is TRBJ2-6 and V is TRBV11-2; 7 nucleotides align to TRBD1. The CDR3 length is 15 residues. CDR1 and CDR2 (germline): SGHAT, FQNNGV. The CDR3 sequence: CASSYRGAGTNVLTF. The CDR3 DNA reads TGTGCCAGCAGTTACAGGGGCGCTGGGACCAACGTCCTGACTTTC.